Sample share makes the clone carrying this TCR beta chain medium-sized. The data were obtained in a study of HIV-infected patients and healthy controls. Antiretroviral therapy had run roughly three months, about 14 weeks, before follow-up blood collection. The repertoire came from unfractionated whole blood and reflected all unsorted peripheral T cells. cDNA was made from about 510 ng RNA using alpha and beta constant primers. Alpha and beta chain libraries were made separately by chain-specific third strand synthesis with multiplexing indices. A single primer pair per chain amplified all rearrangements, with per-molecule barcodes. The cDNA received a 5' RACE adapter containing a random hexamer plus an SP2 sequencing primer site. Each molecule carried a 12-nucleotide identifier made of two joined random hexamers added before amplification. One entry per CDR3 protein, called by TCRdb with MiXCR from the 5' RACE reads. The table has thousands of distinct CDR3 sequences, roughly 10% seen once.

The input for sequencing was blood, taken during antiretroviral therapy. The source of this sequence is an adult with HIV infection.

The CDR3, as DNA: TGTGCCAGCAGCCAAGACCGACTAGCGGGGGGCAGGGAGACCCAGTACTTC. Amino acids: CASSQDRLAGGRETQYF. The V and J genes are TRBV4-2 and TRBJ2-5; 13 bases are a match to TRBD2. The CDR3 length is 17 residues. Losses at the gene ends were 0 bases for V and 5 bases for J; bases not matched to a gene: 6. Per germline, CDR1 LGHNA and CDR2 YNFKEQ.